This TCR beta chain was sequenced in a study of blood T cell repertoires in COVID-19. Study-wide background: Some COVID-19 samples were acute and others convalescent; all came from the United States, Italy and Spain. Sample material is recorded as cDNA or gDNA derived from T cells, B-cell-depleted T cells, or PBMCs.

This CDR3 spans 15 amino acids. Germline lookup yields CDR1 SEHNR and CDR2 FQNEAQ (reference sequence). The J segment lost 1 base and the V segment lost 8 bases, leaving 9 bases of the junction unmatched. In the original processing: Estimation of nucleated cell counts was performed using reference gene primer amplification. Using immunoSEQ multiplex PCR, the repertoire was profiled, and TCRdb retains in-frame clones only, with some absent. V and J calls and clone size come straight from that table; D and trimming were deduced from the DNA. The table has about 160,000 clones, around 86% seen once. The clonotype originates from a man aged 80 or over with acute or convalescent COVID-19. The chain combines TRBV7-9 with TRBJ1-2; TRBD1 agrees at 8 bases. Sequenced input: peripheral blood. The CDR3 reads CASVGQGSNNYGYTF. The CDR3 DNA sequence: TGTGCCAGCGTCGGACAGGGCTCAAATAACTATGGCTACACCTTC.